The present T cell receptor (beta chain) was sequenced within a study of graft-versus-host responses after intestinal transplantation. Study-level information: Uniformly, recipients were administered anti-thymocyte globulin induction with subsequent tacrolimus and steroids for 3 to 4 years.

The germline V gene has CDR1 SGHVS and CDR2 FQNEAQ. The CDR3 is 15 amino acids. Between the trimmed V and J ends, which lost 1 base and 4 bases, there was a span of 11 bases. Produced via immunoSEQ multiplex PCR; TCRdb's table is partial and in-frame only. Among 84,000 or so clones listed, 80% to 90% were seen once. Overall study findings and caveats: Recipient-marrow GvH clones were detected, some having first appeared in ileum or blood.

Turning to this clone: Its antigen is not known. Different DNA sequences within this sample yield the same CDR3.

V and J are TRBV7-8 and TRBJ1-5, with D tentatively TRBD1 (6 bases). This specimen was unstimulated CD8+ T cells sorted from spleen or lymph node cells, taken before transplant. This clonotype was sampled from a human donor who was the organ donor for an intestinal transplant. This CDR3 reads CASSLEDSSNQPQHF. For the CDR3, the DNA is TGTGCCAGCAGCTTAGAGGACAGCTCGAATCAGCCCCAGCATTTT. Filled out from reference TRBV7-8 and TRBJ1-5, the complete variable domain reads GAGVSQSPRYKVAKRGQDVALRCDPISGHVSLFWYQQALGQGPEFLTYFQNEAQLDKSGLPSDRFFAERPEGSVSTLKIQRTQQEDSAVYLCASSLEDSSNQPQHFGDGTRLSIL.